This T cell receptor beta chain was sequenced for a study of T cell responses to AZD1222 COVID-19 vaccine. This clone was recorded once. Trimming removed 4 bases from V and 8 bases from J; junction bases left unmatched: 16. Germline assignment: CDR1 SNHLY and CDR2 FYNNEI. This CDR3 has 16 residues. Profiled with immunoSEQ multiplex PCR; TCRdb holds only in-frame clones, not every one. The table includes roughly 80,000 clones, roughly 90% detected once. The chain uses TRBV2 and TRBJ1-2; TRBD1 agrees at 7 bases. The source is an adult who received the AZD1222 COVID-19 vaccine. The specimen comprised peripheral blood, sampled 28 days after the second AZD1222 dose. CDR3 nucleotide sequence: TGTGCCAGCAGTGTTCAGCAGGGGGTACCTCAGACGGGCTACACCTTC. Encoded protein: CASSVQQGVPQTGYTF.